The rows below give T cell receptor beta chains drawn from one sample of a study of human T cells and chemical hapten exposure. Via MiXCR, TCRdb re-called the RACE reads, giving one row per CDR3 protein. The repertoire holds around 150,000 distinct CDR3 sequences, with about 27% as singletons. The specimen comprised whole blood, sampled in connection with sensitization to the hapten diphenylcyclopropenone (DPC). The source of these receptors is a woman aged 18-29 years with alopecia areata. Some clones in this sample may be carry-over from other donors' samples. Each CDR3 is given with its conserved first and last residue. A D gene is named only where the DNA matches it firmly. The size field is filled for only some rows; it gives once, few, many or a size class.

clone_size: -; j_call: TRBJ2-5; d_call: -; v_call: TRBV27; cdr3_aa: CASTPLGQETQYF; cdr3_nt: TGTGCCAGCACCCCCTTAGGCCAAGAGACCCAGTACTTC
clone_size: -; j_call: TRBJ2-5; d_call: -; v_call: TRBV7-6; cdr3_aa: CASSPPGAGTQYF; cdr3_nt: TGTGCCAGCAGCCCACCCGGGGCTGGGACCCAGTACTTC
clone_size: -; j_call: TRBJ2-5; d_call: TRBD2; v_call: TRBV7-2; cdr3_aa: CASVASGRNQETQYF; cdr3_nt: TGTGCCAGCGTAGCGAGCGGGAGAAACCAAGAGACCCAGTACTTC
clone_size: -; j_call: TRBJ2-3; d_call: -; v_call: TRBV14; cdr3_aa: CASSHGDASPIDTQYF; cdr3_nt: TGTGCCAGCAGCCACGGGGATGCCAGCCCAATCGATACGCAGTATTTT
clone_size: few; j_call: TRBJ2-5; d_call: -; v_call: TRBV2; cdr3_aa: CASSARLAGRTQYF; cdr3_nt: TGTGCCAGCAGTGCGCGTCTAGCCGGACGGACCCAGTACTTC
clone_size: -; j_call: TRBJ1-2; d_call: -; v_call: TRBV12-1; cdr3_aa: CASSNRALYGYTF; cdr3_nt: TGTGCCAGCAGCAACAGGGCACTCTATGGCTACACCTTC
clone_size: -; j_call: TRBJ2-1; d_call: -; v_call: TRBV29-1; cdr3_aa: CSVVGVSYNEQFF; cdr3_nt: TGCAGCGTTGTGGGGGTATCCTACAATGAGCAGTTCTTC
clone_size: -; j_call: TRBJ1-1; d_call: -; v_call: TRBV6-6; cdr3_aa: CASSYSRNLNTEAFF; cdr3_nt: TGTGCCAGCAGTTACTCTCGGAACCTGAACACTGAAGCTTTCTTT
clone_size: -; j_call: TRBJ1-5; d_call: -; v_call: TRBV20-1; cdr3_aa: CSARDLRSGSNQPQHF; cdr3_nt: TGCAGTGCTAGAGATCTAAGGTCGGGCAGCAATCAGCCCCAGCATTTT
clone_size: -; j_call: TRBJ1-3; d_call: TRBD1; v_call: TRBV19; cdr3_aa: CASSVETGRNTIYF; cdr3_nt: TGTGCCAGTAGTGTGGAGACAGGGAGAAACACCATATATTTT
clone_size: many; j_call: TRBJ2-1; d_call: TRBD2; v_call: TRBV20-1; cdr3_aa: CSAPGTSGMKEQFF; cdr3_nt: TGCAGTGCCCCCGGTACTAGCGGGATGAAGGAGCAGTTCTTC
clone_size: -; j_call: TRBJ1-2; d_call: TRBD1; v_call: TRBV9; cdr3_aa: CASSKGTGTYGYTF; cdr3_nt: TGTGCCAGCAGCAAAGGGACAGGGACATATGGCTACACCTTC
clone_size: few; j_call: TRBJ1-1; d_call: -; v_call: TRBV20-1; cdr3_aa: CSGKEYLEAFF; cdr3_nt: TGCAGTGGGAAAGAGTACCTGGAGGCTTTCTTT
clone_size: -; j_call: TRBJ2-1; d_call: -; v_call: TRBV2; cdr3_aa: CASTDFIDEQFF; cdr3_nt: TGTGCCAGCACCGACTTCATTGATGAGCAGTTCTTC
clone_size: few; j_call: TRBJ2-2; d_call: TRBD1; v_call: TRBV6-2/TRBV6-3; cdr3_aa: CASGTGDTGELFF; cdr3_nt: TGTGCCAGCGGGACAGGGGATACCGGGGAGCTGTTTTTT
clone_size: -; j_call: TRBJ2-2; d_call: -; v_call: TRBV7-9; cdr3_aa: CASSPTVYTGELFF; cdr3_nt: TGTGCCAGCAGCCCGACAGTTTACACCGGGGAGCTGTTTTTT
clone_size: few; j_call: TRBJ2-7; d_call: TRBD2; v_call: TRBV5-1; cdr3_aa: CASSLGGTSGTEQYF; cdr3_nt: TGCGCCAGCAGCTTGGGGGGGACTAGCGGGACAGAACAGTACTTC
clone_size: -; j_call: TRBJ2-7; d_call: TRBD2; v_call: TRBV4-1; cdr3_aa: CASSQESSGMVNEQYF; cdr3_nt: TGCGCCAGCAGCCAAGAATCTAGCGGGATGGTGAACGAGCAGTACTTC
clone_size: -; j_call: TRBJ2-7; d_call: -; v_call: TRBV5-1; cdr3_aa: CASSLPGEREQYF; cdr3_nt: TGCGCCAGCAGCTTGCCAGGGGAGCGCGAGCAGTACTTC
clone_size: -; j_call: TRBJ2-1; d_call: -; v_call: TRBV15; cdr3_aa: CATSSRTTPNEQFF; cdr3_nt: TGTGCCACCAGCTCCCGGACGACCCCCAATGAGCAGTTCTTC
clone_size: few; j_call: TRBJ2-5; d_call: -; v_call: TRBV9; cdr3_aa: CASSGGRQETQYF; cdr3_nt: TGTGCCAGCAGCGGGGGACGACAAGAGACCCAGTACTTC
clone_size: -; j_call: TRBJ1-1; d_call: -; v_call: TRBV29-1; cdr3_aa: CSVEGGGIEAFF; cdr3_nt: TGCAGCGTTGAGGGCGGGGGGATTGAAGCTTTCTTT
clone_size: -; j_call: TRBJ2-7; d_call: -; v_call: TRBV7-2; cdr3_aa: CASSFKGTDYEQYF; cdr3_nt: TGTGCCAGCAGCTTTAAAGGGACCGACTACGAGCAGTACTTC